This T cell receptor beta chain originates from a study of blood T cell repertoires in COVID-19. Study-level information: Italy, Spain and the United States were the sources of the convalescent and acute COVID-19 samples. PBMCs, B-cell-depleted T cells, or T cells provided the cDNA or gDNA that made up the material.

One Seattle source followed patients from active infection through their disease course. As processed by the authors: Reference gene primer amplification gave nucleated cell count estimates. Sequenced by immunoSEQ multiplex PCR; TCRdb stores in-frame clones only, minus some. The V and J calls and clone size come from that table; D and trimming were worked out from the DNA. The data show a few hundred thousand clones, around 82% seen once. V lost 4 bases, J lost 6 bases, and 7 bases stayed unmatched. Per the germline V gene, CDR1 is KGHDR and CDR2 is SFDVKD. The CDR3 covers 16 residues. The rearrangement uses TRBV24-1 and TRBJ2-1, with 11 bases matching TRBD2. Material: peripheral blood. The source is an older person with COVID-19, enrolled during active disease. The CDR3 coding sequence is TGTGCCACCAGTGAATCTCTAGCGGGAGGACCCAATGAGCAGTTCTTC. It specifies CATSESLAGGPNEQFF.